Listed here are 21 T cell receptor beta chains from one sample, sequenced in a study of blood T cell repertoires in COVID-19. The method was immunoSEQ multiplex PCR; TCRdb's version includes in-frame clones alone and lacks a portion of them. The repertoire holds fewer than 350,000 clones, with about nine tenths as singletons. Sequencing input: PBMCs or T cells enriched from blood (not recorded which). These receptors all stem from a woman aged 40 to 49 with acute COVID-19.

V usage is TRBV5-4 and J usage is TRBJ1-2; 9 bases map to TRBD1. This CDR3 is 17 amino acids long. In germline, CDR1 is SGHNT, CDR2 YYREEE (reference sequence). J was trimmed by 3 bases and V by 4 bases; bases with no gene match: 13. The CDR3 DNA is TGTGCCAGCAGCGGGATAGACACAGGGGGCGAGGACTATGGCTACACCTTC. Residues: CASSGIDTGGEDYGYTF.

J is TRBJ2-2 and V is TRBV24-1; no clear D. V lost 6 bases, J lost 3 bases, and 7 bases lay in between. CDR3 length: 13 amino acids. In germline, CDR1 is KGHDR, CDR2 SFDVKD. The CDR3 sequence: CATSYPYTGELFF. The CDR3 coding sequence is TGTGCCACCAGTTATCCTTACACCGGGGAGCTGTTTTTT.

This chain uses TRBV18 with TRBJ1-2; 9 bases align to TRBD1. Germline CDR1 and CDR2: KGHSH and LQKENI. V lost 6 bases, J lost 2 bases, and 4 bases stayed unmatched. This CDR3 is 14 amino acids long. The CDR3 DNA sequence: TGTGCCAGCTCTCGGACAGGGGCAAACTATGGCTACACCTTC. Translating gives CASSRTGANYGYTF.

The chain is built from TRBV27 and TRBJ2-7; D gene uncertain. The V gene's germline CDR1 is MNHEY and CDR2 SMNVEV (reference sequence). The germline V and J ends were trimmed by 2 bases and 2 bases, with 10 bases remaining between them. This CDR3 comprises 14 residues. The DNA for the CDR3 is TGTGCCAGCAGTTTAGACGGGTTTACCTACGAGCAGTACTTC. Translation gives CASSLDGFTYEQYF.

This rearrangement joins TRBV4-3 to TRBJ2-1; 12 bases are shared with TRBD2. CDR1 and CDR2 (germline): LGHNA, YSLEER. This CDR3 comprises 16 residues. V trimming: 1 base; J trimming: 8 bases; junction bases outside the gene matches: 6. In DNA, the CDR3 is TGCGCCAGCAGCCAAGGGCTAGCGGGAGGGGGGGATGAGCAGTTCTTC. Translated: CASSQGLAGGGDEQFF.

This clone was found once. The rearrangement joins TRBV4-2 to TRBJ1-1, with 9 bases identical to TRBD1. The germline CDR1 and CDR2 sequences are LGHNA and YNFKEQ. The V and J ends lost 1 base and 5 bases, in that order; junction bases with no gene match: 5. The CDR3 extends over 15 amino acids. CDR3 residues: CASSQAGTGSTEAFF. The DNA of the CDR3 is TGTGCCAGCAGCCAAGCCGGGACAGGGAGTACTGAAGCTTTCTTT.

This chain links TRBV15 with TRBJ2-5; 8 nucleotides agree with TRBD2. The V segment lost 5 bases and the J segment 5 bases; nucleotides outside the gene matches: 4. The germline V gene has CDR1 LNHNV and CDR2 YYDKDF (reference sequence). The CDR3 loop spans 13 amino acids. The CDR3 region is CATSSGGRETQYF. The CDR3 DNA reads as TGTGCCACCAGCTCGGGGGGGCGGGAGACCCAGTACTTC.

The rearrangement uses TRBV20-1 and TRBJ1-2; D ambiguous. Germline lookup yields CDR1 DFQATT and CDR2 SNEGSKA (reference sequence). The CDR3 totals 14 residues. The germline V and J ends were trimmed by 3 bases and 8 bases, with 19 bases remaining between them. The CDR3 DNA is TGCAGTGCTAGTCCCGGCGGCGATCCGCGCGGCTACACCTTC. As protein: CSASPGGDPRGYTF.

This chain joins TRBV28 and TRBJ1-2; D gene ambiguous. With 3 bases removed from V and 8 bases from J, the gap between germline ends came to 16 bases. Germline lookup yields CDR1 MDHEN and CDR2 SYDVKM. The CDR3 runs to 14 residues. CDR3 DNA sequence: TGTGCCAGCAGTTTGTCAGATACCGTCTCGGGCTACACCTTC. The encoded protein is CASSLSDTVSGYTF.

The rearrangement joins TRBV19 to TRBJ2-1; possibly TRBD2 for D (6 bases). V was clipped by 3 bases and J by 1 base, with 16 bases between them. CDR3 length equals 17 residues. The germline CDR1 and CDR2 sequences are LNHDA and SQIVND (reference sequence). In DNA form, the CDR3 reads TGTGCCAGTAGTATTGTATGGAGGGCCCGGTCCTACAATGAGCAGTTCTTC. Its translation: CASSIVWRARSYNEQFF.

The gene calls are TRBV27 and TRBJ2-7, with 11 bases fitting TRBD2. The CDR3 has 14 residues. The V gene end was trimmed by 2 bases and the J gene end by 6 bases; junction bases not matched to a gene: 3. The V gene's germline CDR1 is MNHEY and CDR2 SMNVEV (reference sequence). The DNA of the CDR3 is TGTGCCAGCAGTTTAACCCTAGCGGGAGGCGAGCAGTACTTC. It encodes CASSLTLAGGEQYF.

The chain combines TRBV6-5 with TRBJ2-1; tentatively, D is TRBD2 (6 bases). In germline, CDR1 is MNHEY, CDR2 SVGAGI. V gave up 8 bases and J gave up 9 bases, with 14 bases separating them. The length of the CDR3 is 12 residues. DNA of the CDR3: TGTGCCAGCCGAACGGGAGCCGGTGAGCAGTTCTTC. Encoded protein: CASRTGAGEQFF.

This clone occurred once. This chain's CDR3 is CASSEKGQAPRRETQYF. Written as DNA, the CDR3 is TGTGCCAGCAGCGAGAAGGGACAGGCACCTCGTAGGGAGACCCAGTACTTC. The genes are TRBV9 and TRBJ2-5; TRBD1 aligns across 8 bases. This CDR3 has 17 amino acids. Unmatched junction bases numbered 15, after V lost 3 bases and J lost 5 bases. Looked up from germline, CDR1 is SGDLS and CDR2 is YYNGEE.

J is TRBJ1-4 and V is TRBV5-4, with a weak D call TRBD1 (5 bases). Trimming pared 0 bases from V and 8 bases from J, leaving 14 bases between. This CDR3 comprises 15 residues. CDR1 SGHNT and CDR2 YYREEE come from the germline V gene (reference sequence). The CDR3 bases are TGTGCCAGCAGCTTGGAAGGGGCCCGTAGGGAAAAACTGTTTTTT. The encoded protein is CASSLEGARREKLFF.

The rearrangement uses TRBV19 and TRBJ2-1, with D hard to call. Deletions cut 5 bases from V and 7 bases from J, with 15 bases between. The germline gives CDR1 LNHDA, CDR2 SQIVND (reference sequence). The CDR3 is 14 residues long. CDR3 in DNA: TGTGCCAGTAGTGCACCCGACTTATTGAATGAGCAGTTCTTC. Translated: CASSAPDLLNEQFF.

This chain joins TRBV11-3 and TRBJ2-2; TRBD2 aligns across 8 bases. The CDR3 length is 16 residues. The germline CDR1 and CDR2 sequences are SGHNT and YENEEA. The J segment lost 4 bases and the V segment lost 0 bases, leaving 4 bases of the junction unmatched. The CDR3 loop is CASSLERGGPTGELFF. The CDR3 region has the DNA TGTGCCAGCAGCTTAGAACGGGGGGGCCCCACCGGGGAGCTGTTTTTT.

Of note for this clone: It is unclear where the CDR3 begins or ends on the DNA, so no DNA is shown, and the CDR3 is as TCRdb lists it. V usage is TRBV12-2 and J usage is TRBJ1-5. TRBV12-2 is a documented pseudogene. The length of the CDR3 is 16 amino acids, counting both ends. The CDR3 sequence is CASRFVWGEGNQPQHF.

The V and J genes are TRBV2 and TRBJ2-1, with 10 bases fitting TRBD2. The CDR3 consists of 18 residues. Germline lookup yields CDR1 SNHLY and CDR2 FYNNEI. Trimming took 3 bases from V and 0 from J; bases not matched to a gene: 8. CDR3 bases: TGTGCCAGCAGTGAGCGGACTAGCGGTTCTTACTCCTACAATGAGCAGTTCTTC. It is translated as CASSERTSGSYSYNEQFF. Supplemented by reference TRBV2 and TRBJ2-1, the full variable domain reads EPEVTQTPSHQVTQMGQEVILRCVPISNHLYFYWYRQILGQKVEFLVSFYNNEISEKSEIFDDQFSVERPDGSNFTLKIRSTKLEDSAMYFCASSERTSGSYSYNEQFFGPGTRLTVL.

This sequence joins TRBV7-9 and TRBJ1-2, with 7 bases matching TRBD1. Trimming removed 1 base from V and 4 bases from J; junction bases left unmatched: 6. CDR3 length: 15 residues. Germline CDR1 is SEHNR and CDR2 is FQNEAQ (reference sequence). The CDR3 sequence is CASSLGAGTVYGYTF. The CDR3 DNA is TGTGCCAGCAGCTTAGGGGCCGGGACAGTCTATGGCTACACCTTC.

This rearrangement joins TRBV9 to TRBJ2-1; 10 bases fit TRBD2. The CDR3 totals 15 residues. Trimming took 4 bases from V and 6 from J; bases not matched to a gene: 7. Germline V gives CDR1 SGDLS, CDR2 YYNGEE. CDR3 sequence: CASSPSGGAGNEQFF. CDR3 coding DNA: TGTGCCAGCAGCCCAAGCGGGGGGGCAGGCAATGAGCAGTTCTTC.

This chain joins TRBV10-3 and TRBJ1-2; D is ambiguous. Germline loops: CDR1 ENHRY, CDR2 SYGVKD. The CDR3 totals 12 residues. The V gene lost 6 bases and the J gene lost 6 bases, with 11 bases spanning the gap. In DNA, the CDR3 is TGTGCCATCAGCCAAGTCGGGGATGGCTACACCTTC. Translation: CAISQVGDGYTF.